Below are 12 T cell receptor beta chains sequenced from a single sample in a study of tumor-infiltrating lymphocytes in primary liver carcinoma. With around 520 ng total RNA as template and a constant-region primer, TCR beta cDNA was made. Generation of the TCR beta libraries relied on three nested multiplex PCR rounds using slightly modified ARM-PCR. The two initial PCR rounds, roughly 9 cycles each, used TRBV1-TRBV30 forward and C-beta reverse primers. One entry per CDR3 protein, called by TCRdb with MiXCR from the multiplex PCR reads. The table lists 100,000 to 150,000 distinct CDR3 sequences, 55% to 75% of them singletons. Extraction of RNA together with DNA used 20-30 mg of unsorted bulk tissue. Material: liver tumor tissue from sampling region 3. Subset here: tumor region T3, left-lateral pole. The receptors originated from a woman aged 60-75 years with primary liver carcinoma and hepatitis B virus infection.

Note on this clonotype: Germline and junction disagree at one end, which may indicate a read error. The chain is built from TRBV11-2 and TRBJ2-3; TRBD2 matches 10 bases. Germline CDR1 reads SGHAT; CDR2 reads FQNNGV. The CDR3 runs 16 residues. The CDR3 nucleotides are TGTACCAGCAGAGATGGGCCTAGCGGGAGACGGGATACGCACTATTTT. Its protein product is CTSRDGPSGRRDTHYF.

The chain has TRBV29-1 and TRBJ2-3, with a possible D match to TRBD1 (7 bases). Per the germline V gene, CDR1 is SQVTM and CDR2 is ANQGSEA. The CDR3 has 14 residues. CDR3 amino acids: CCLEGARGADTQYF. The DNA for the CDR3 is TGCTGCCTTGAAGGGGCCAGGGGGGCAGATACGCAGTATTTT.

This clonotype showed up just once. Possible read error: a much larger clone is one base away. The CDR3 nucleotides are TGTGCCAGCAGTCTCTCAAGACAGAAAAACATTCAGTACTTC. Encoded protein: CASSLSRQKNIQYF. This chain uses TRBV28 with TRBJ2-4; D perhaps matches TRBD1 (5 bases). Germline V CDR1 and CDR2: MDHEN, SYDVKM. The CDR3 runs 14 residues. The V gene lost 5 bases and the J gene lost 4 bases, with 12 bases spanning the gap.

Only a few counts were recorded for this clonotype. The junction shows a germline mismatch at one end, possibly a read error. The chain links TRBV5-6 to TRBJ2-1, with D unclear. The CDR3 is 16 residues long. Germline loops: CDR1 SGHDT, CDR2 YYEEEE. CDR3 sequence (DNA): TGTGCCAGCAGTTTGGAGATTGGTCTGCTTTGGAATGAGCAGTCCTTC. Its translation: CASSLEIGLLWNEQSF. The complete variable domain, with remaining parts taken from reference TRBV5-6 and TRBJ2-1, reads DAGVTQSPTHLIKTRGQQVTLRCSPKSGHDTVSWYQQALGQGPQFIFQYYEEEERQRGNFPDRFSGHQFPNYSSELNVNALLLGDSALYLCASSLEIGLLWNEQSFGPGTRLTVL.

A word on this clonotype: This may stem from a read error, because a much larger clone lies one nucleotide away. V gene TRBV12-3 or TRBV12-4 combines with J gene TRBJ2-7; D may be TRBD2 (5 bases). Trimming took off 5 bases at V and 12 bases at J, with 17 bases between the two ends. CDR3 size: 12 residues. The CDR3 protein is CASSRSGVQPYF. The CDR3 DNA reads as TGTGCCAGCAGTCGATCCGGGGTCCAGCCGTACTTC.

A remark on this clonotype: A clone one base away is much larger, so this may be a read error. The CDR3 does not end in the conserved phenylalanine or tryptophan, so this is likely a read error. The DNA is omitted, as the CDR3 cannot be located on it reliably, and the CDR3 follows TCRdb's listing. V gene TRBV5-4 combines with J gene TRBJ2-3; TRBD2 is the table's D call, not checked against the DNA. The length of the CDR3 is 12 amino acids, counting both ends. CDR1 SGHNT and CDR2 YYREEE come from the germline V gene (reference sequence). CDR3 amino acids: CASSLDAGLWYL.

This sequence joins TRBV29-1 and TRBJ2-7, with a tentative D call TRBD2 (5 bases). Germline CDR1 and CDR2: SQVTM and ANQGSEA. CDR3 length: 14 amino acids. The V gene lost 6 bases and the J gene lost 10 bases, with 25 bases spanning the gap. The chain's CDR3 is CSVAGIARTYGQYF. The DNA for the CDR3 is TGCAGCGTGGCTGGGATAGCGAGAACCTACGGTCAGTACTTC.

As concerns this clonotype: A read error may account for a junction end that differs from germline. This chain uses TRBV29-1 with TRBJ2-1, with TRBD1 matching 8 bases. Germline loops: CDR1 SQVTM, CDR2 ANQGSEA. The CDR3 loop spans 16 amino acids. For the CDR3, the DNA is TGCAGTGCCCCAGCTGGGAACAGGGGGTCCTACAATGAGCTGTTCTTC. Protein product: CSAPAGNRGSYNELFF.

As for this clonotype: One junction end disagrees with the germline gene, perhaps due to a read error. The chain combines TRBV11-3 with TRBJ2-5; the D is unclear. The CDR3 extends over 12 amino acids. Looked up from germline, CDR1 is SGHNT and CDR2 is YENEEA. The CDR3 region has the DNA TGTGCCAGCAGCTTAGTACAAGAGACCCAGTGTTTC. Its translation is CASSLVQETQCF.

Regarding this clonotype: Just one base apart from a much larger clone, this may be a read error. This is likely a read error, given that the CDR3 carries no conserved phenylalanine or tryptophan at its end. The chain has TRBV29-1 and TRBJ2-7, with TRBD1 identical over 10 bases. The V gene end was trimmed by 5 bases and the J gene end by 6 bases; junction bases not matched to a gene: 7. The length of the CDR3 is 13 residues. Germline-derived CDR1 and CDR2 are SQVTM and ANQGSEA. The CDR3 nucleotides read TGCAGCGTTACTGGACAGGGGGTACGCGAGCAGTACTTA. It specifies CSVTGQGVREQYL.

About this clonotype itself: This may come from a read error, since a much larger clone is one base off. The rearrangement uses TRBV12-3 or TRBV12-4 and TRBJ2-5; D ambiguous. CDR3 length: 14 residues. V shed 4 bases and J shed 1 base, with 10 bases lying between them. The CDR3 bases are TGTGCCAGCAGTTATCTACACCTCCAAGAGACCCAGTACTTC. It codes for CASSYLHLQETQYF.

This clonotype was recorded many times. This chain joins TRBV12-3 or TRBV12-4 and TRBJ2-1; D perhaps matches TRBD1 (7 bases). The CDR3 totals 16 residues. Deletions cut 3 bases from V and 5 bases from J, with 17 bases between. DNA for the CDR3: TGTGCCAGCAGTTTCAGGGGGGAGAGATTCGACAATGAGCAGTTCTTC. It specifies CASSFRGERFDNEQFF.